The 25 T cell receptor beta chains presented below share a single source sample, sequenced in a study of regulatory T cells in long-lasting Graves disease. Time point given: newly diagnosed GD, antithyroid drugs for less than 3 months. Making the TCR library involved RNA that had been extracted from PBMCs. To make TCR beta libraries, researchers used iRepertoire HTBI primers and Arm-PCR of CDR3 regions. TCRdb called the multiplex PCR reads again in MiXCR, with one record for every CDR3 protein. Of some 410,000 distinct CDR3 sequences listed, about 15% are singletons. These records were also assigned to another study, of T cells in Graves' hyperthyroidism and ophthalmopathy.

The source material was peripheral blood mononuclear cells (PBMCs), sampled at new diagnosis, from a patient treated with antithyroid drugs. These receptors came from a woman aged 30 to 39 with Graves disease.

The chain employs TRBV4-3 and TRBJ2-3, with D perhaps matching TRBD1 (5 bases). Germline CDR1 reads LGHNA; CDR2 reads YSLEER. This CDR3 is built from 14 residues. Trimming stripped 4 bases from V and 5 bases from J, with 13 bases between. The CDR3 is CASSPHSRGDTQYF. The CDR3 bases are TGCGCCAGCAGCCCCCACTCTAGGGGAGATACGCAGTATTTT.

In this sample, this clonotype turned up a few times. The rearrangement uses TRBV9 and TRBJ2-2; 14 nucleotides align to TRBD2. J lost 5 bases, V lost 4 bases, and 16 bases had no gene match. The CDR3 has 20 residues. CDR1 SGDLS and CDR2 YYNGEE come from the germline V gene. The CDR3 loop reads CASSPFPGGTSGRKTGELFF. CDR3 sequence (DNA): TGTGCCAGCAGCCCATTCCCGGGAGGGACTAGCGGGAGAAAGACCGGGGAGCTGTTTTTT.

Regarding this clonotype: A far larger clone is one base from this, pointing to a likely read error. The chain recombines TRBV28 with TRBJ2-7, with 12 bases that match TRBD2. The germline CDR1 and CDR2 sequences are MDHEN and SYDVKM. This CDR3 contains 16 residues. In DNA, the CDR3 is TGTGCCAGCAGCGACGTAGGACTAGCGGGAACCTACGAGCGGTACTTC. It encodes CASSDVGLAGTYERYF.

This clonotype was counted many times. The chain uses TRBV20-1 and TRBJ1-1; D unclear. V gave up 1 base and J gave up 4 bases, with 1 base separating them. Germline V lookup: CDR1 DFQATT, CDR2 SNEGSKA (reference sequence). The CDR3 covers 10 residues. This CDR3 reads CSARVTEAFF. The CDR3 DNA reads TGCAGTGCTAGAGTCACTGAAGCTTTCTTT.

This clonotype was seen many times. The V call is TRBV10-3, the J call TRBJ2-5; D gene uncertain. V dropped 2 bases and J dropped 7 bases, with 11 bases sitting between them. Germline CDR1 ENHRY, CDR2 SYGVKD. The CDR3 spans 13 residues. The CDR3 loop is CAISEANLRTQYF. The CDR3 nucleotides read TGTGCCATCAGTGAGGCAAATCTCCGGACCCAGTACTTC.

The chain combines TRBV15 with TRBJ1-2; possible D gene TRBD1, 5 bases. With 1 base removed from V and 9 bases from J, the gap between germline ends came to 27 bases. The CDR3 has 18 amino acids. Germline V gene data show CDR1 as LNHNV and CDR2 as YYDKDF (reference sequence). CDR3 sequence reads: CATSRVGGADSGFWSYTF. In DNA form, the CDR3 reads TGTGCCACCAGCAGAGTGGGTGGGGCAGACAGTGGCTTTTGGAGCTACACCTTC.

Regarding this clonotype: A far larger clone is one nucleotide away, so this likely arose from a read error. The chain is built from TRBV28 and TRBJ2-3; D remains ambiguous. The DNA end is a closer match to TRBJ2-7, so the J assignment may be wrong. Germline V CDR1 and CDR2: MDHEN, SYDVKM. The CDR3 consists of 14 residues. The CDR3 is CASSSPKGSYEQYF. The CDR3 DNA follows: TGTGCCAGCAGTTCTCCGAAGGGCTCCTACGAGCAGTACTTC.

This clonotype was found many times. The chain couples TRBV7-2 to TRBJ2-2; D unresolved. V dropped 1 base and J dropped 0 bases, with 12 bases sitting between them. This CDR3 has 17 amino acids. The germline V gene encodes CDR1 SGHTA and CDR2 FQGNSA. This CDR3 reads CASSLVFTGANTGELFF. CDR3 DNA: TGTGCCAGCAGCTTAGTATTTACGGGCGCGAACACCGGGGAGCTGTTTTTT.

At least ten counts were recorded for this clonotype. This chain uses TRBV20-1 with TRBJ2-1; 10 positions agree with TRBD2. J was trimmed by 3 bases and V by 2 bases; bases with no gene match: 1. Germline assignment: CDR1 DFQATT and CDR2 SNEGSKA (reference sequence). CDR3 size: 14 residues. Here the CDR3 reads CSARTSGNYNEQFF. The CDR3 DNA follows: TGCAGTGCTAGAACTAGCGGGAACTACAATGAGCAGTTCTTC.

This clonotype was picked up many times. The chain has TRBV6-1 and TRBJ1-5; D possibly corresponds to TRBD1 (5 bases). CDR1 is MNHNS and CDR2 is SASEGT in the germline V gene. V lost 5 bases to trimming and J lost 1 base, with 12 bases between them. The CDR3 runs to 15 residues. CDR3 residues: CASSTQVPSNQPQHF. As DNA, the CDR3 is TGTGCCAGCAGTACACAGGTCCCCAGCAATCAGCCCCAGCATTTT.

The V call is TRBV30, the J call TRBJ2-5; D tentatively fits TRBD1 or TRBD2 (5 bases each). TRBJ2-1 explains the end of the DNA better; the J call may be wrong. The germline V gene encodes CDR1 GTSNPN and CDR2 SVGIG (reference sequence). The CDR3 runs to 16 residues. Here the CDR3 DNA reads TGTGCCTGGAGCCACATACTCCGGGACGGAGCCTATGAGCAGTTCTTC. Protein sequence: CAWSHILRDGAYEQFF.

This clonotype has ten or more counts. The J gene is TRBJ2-1, the V gene TRBV28; D perhaps matches TRBD2 (7 bases). From germline, CDR1 is MDHEN and CDR2 SYDVKM. This CDR3 is 15 amino acids long. V lost 7 bases to trimming and J lost 6 bases, with 19 bases between them. The CDR3, as DNA: TGTGCCAGCACCCCGGGGGGCGCTGGTGGCAATGAGCAGTTCTTC. Amino acids: CASTPGGAGGNEQFF.

The sample holds many counts of this clonotype. This chain uses TRBV27 with TRBJ1-5; D call uncertain. The germline V gene has CDR1 MNHEY and CDR2 SMNVEV (reference sequence). V was clipped by 5 bases and J by 7 bases, with 15 bases between them. This CDR3 is built from 14 residues. Written as DNA, the CDR3 is TGTGCCAGCAGTAGTTTTGTATCGGGACAGCCCCAGCATTTT. It encodes CASSSFVSGQPQHF.

The chain uses TRBV5-4 and TRBJ2-4; D not certain. The CDR3 length is 13 residues. The V gene lost 0 bases and the J gene lost 4 bases, with 5 bases spanning the gap. Germline lookup yields CDR1 SGHNT and CDR2 YYREEE (reference sequence). The CDR3 DNA sequence: TGTGCCAGCAGCTTGGAGCCGAAAAACATTCAGTACTTC. Protein product: CASSLEPKNIQYF.

The rearrangement links TRBV9 to TRBJ2-1, with D unclear. In germline, CDR1 is SGDLS, CDR2 YYNGEE. The CDR3 is 16 residues long. V dropped 4 bases and J dropped 4 bases, with 18 bases sitting between them. CDR3 sequence reads: CASSPDARNTYNEQFF. The CDR3 DNA reads TGTGCCAGCAGCCCTGATGCGAGGAACACTTACAATGAGCAGTTCTTC.

The chain combines TRBV27 with TRBJ2-1, with 11 bases lining up with TRBD1. In germline, CDR1 is MNHEY, CDR2 SMNVEV (reference sequence). This CDR3 is 16 amino acids long. J gave up 8 bases and V 2 bases, and 8 bases lay outside the gene matches. The CDR3 bases are TGTGCCAGCAGTTTAGGAATCCGGACAGGGGGCGATGAGCAGTTCTTC. This sequence encodes CASSLGIRTGGDEQFF.

This clonotype was found many times. The chain carries TRBV12-3 or TRBV12-4 and TRBJ2-1; TRBD2 is a possible D gene (5 bases). This CDR3 is built from 16 residues. Trimming removed 4 bases from V and 4 bases from J, with 17 bases in between. The CDR3 loop reads CASSSRPRRAYNEQFF. CDR3 sequence (DNA): TGTGCCAGCAGTTCCCGTCCTCGGCGGGCTTACAATGAGCAGTTCTTC.

The rearrangement joins TRBV7-9 to TRBJ1-1; no firm D call. Trimming took off 5 bases at V and 5 bases at J, with 18 bases between the two ends. Germline V gene sequence: CDR1 SEHNR, CDR2 FQNEAQ (reference sequence). The CDR3 is 15 residues long. The CDR3 loop is CASSPSRGEWTEAFF. The CDR3 DNA is TGTGCCAGCAGCCCTTCTCGGGGAGAATGGACTGAAGCTTTCTTT.

The table lists this clonotype with many counts. V usage is TRBV5-1 and J usage is TRBJ1-1; D perhaps matches TRBD1 (5 bases). The length of the CDR3 is 15 residues. Germline V gives CDR1 SGHRS, CDR2 YFSETQ. The V gene lost 0 bases and the J gene lost 1 base, with 10 bases spanning the gap. CDR3: CASSLDGRENTEAFF. CDR3 coding DNA: TGCGCCAGCAGCTTGGATGGCAGGGAGAACACTGAAGCTTTCTTT.

The table lists this clonotype with many counts. This rearrangement joins TRBV12-5 to TRBJ2-1; 8 bases are a match to TRBD2. Germline lookup yields CDR1 LGHNT and CDR2 FRNRAP. The trim removed 5 bases at V and 0 bases at J, leaving 0 bases unmatched. The CDR3 is 14 amino acids. The CDR3: CASGSGSSYNEQFF. DNA for the CDR3: TGTGCTAGTGGTAGCGGGAGCTCCTACAATGAGCAGTTCTTC.

This sequence joins TRBV7-2 and TRBJ2-7; 9 bases are a match to TRBD1. The V and J ends lost 2 bases and 3 bases, in that order; junction bases with no gene match: 5. The CDR3 has 15 amino acids. Per the germline V gene, CDR1 is SGHTA and CDR2 is FQGNSA. CDR3 protein: CASSLSGTGLYEQYF. CDR3 sequence (DNA): TGTGCCAGCAGCTTATCGGGGACAGGGCTCTACGAGCAGTACTTC.

This clonotype came up a few times. The rearrangement joins TRBV29-1 to TRBJ2-1, with 7 bases lining up with TRBD1. This CDR3 has 15 residues. With V trimmed by 7 bases and J by 4 bases, 13 bases remained unmatched. CDR1 SQVTM and CDR2 ANQGSEA come from the germline V gene. This CDR3 is CSASEGDSKYNEQFF. The CDR3 nucleotides read TGCAGCGCTTCTGAGGGGGACAGCAAATACAATGAGCAGTTCTTC.

This chain connects TRBV29-1 to TRBJ2-4, with D possibly TRBD2 on 6 matching bases. V lost 8 bases and J lost 0, with 32 bases in between. CDR1 is SQVTM and CDR2 is ANQGSEA in the germline V gene. The CDR3 totals 20 residues. Written as DNA, the CDR3 is TGCAGCCGGGGGAGTCCGGGGCAGCCGATAAACTACATAGCCAAAAACATTCAGTACTTC. Residues: CSRGSPGQPINYIAKNIQYF.

There are many counts of this clonotype. V usage is TRBV3-1 and J usage is TRBJ1-4; TRBD1 agrees at 9 bases. The germline CDR1 and CDR2 sequences are LGHDT and YNNKEL (reference sequence). The CDR3 spans 18 residues. The trim removed 0 bases at V and 6 bases at J, leaving 11 bases unmatched. The CDR3 coding sequence is TGTGCCAGCAGCCAAGAAGGCTACCGGGACAGGGAGGATGAAAAACTGTTTTTT. Its protein product is CASSQEGYRDREDEKLFF. Based on the CDR3 plus reference TRBV3-1 and TRBJ1-4, the full variable domain is DTAVSQTPKYLVTQMGNDKSIKCEQNLGHDTMYWYKQDSKKFLKIMFSYNNKELIINETVPNRFSPKSPDKAHLNLHINSLELGDSAVYFCASSQEGYRDREDEKLFFGSGTQLSVL.

This clonotype was detected ten times or more. CDR3 bases: TGCAGCGTTGATGCAGGGGGTCCTGGTGAGCAGTACTTC. Translated: CSVDAGGPGEQYF. The genes are TRBV29-1 and TRBJ2-7; TRBD1 matches 7 bases. The CDR3 loop spans 13 amino acids. Germline V lookup: CDR1 SQVTM, CDR2 ANQGSEA. The junction had 9 bases not matched to a gene; V was cut back by 3 bases and J by 7 bases.